This T cell receptor beta chain originates from a study of CD8 T cells in Susac syndrome. Whole-study findings and limits: The authors acknowledged that their TCR sequencing and HLA analysis involved a relatively small number of individuals.

As for this clonotype: The target antigen is unknown.

Random hexamers primed reverse transcription of roughly 0.45 to 1 ug RNA. It was immunoSEQ multiplex PCR that amplified TCR beta CDR3 across 54 Vbeta and 13 Jbeta. TCRdb itself ran the immunoSEQ multiplex PCR reads through MiXCR, one entry per CDR3 protein. The sample lists about 170,000 distinct CDR3 sequences, over 85% occurring once. Sequencing of TCR beta covered CD8+ and CD4+ T cells obtained from blood. TEMRA cells were FACS-enriched, while CD8+ and CD4+ T cells were negatively isolated. The V gene lost 3 bases and the J gene lost 1 base, with 13 bases spanning the gap. The CDR3 covers 16 residues. CDR1 and CDR2 (germline): SGHRS, YFSETQ.

V gene TRBV5-1 combines with J gene TRBJ2-2, with D perhaps TRBD2 (5 bases). Source material: CD4+ T cells from PBMCs. The TCR comes from a human donor with multiple sclerosis. This CDR3 reads CASSSPGIKNTGELFF. CDR3 nucleotide sequence: TGCGCCAGCAGCTCACCGGGGATAAAGAACACCGGGGAGCTGTTTTTT.